This is a list of T cell receptor beta chains from one sample in a study of CD8 T cells in ankylosing spondylitis. TCRdb fed the 5' RACE reads into MiXCR, producing one record per CDR3 protein. The repertoire holds under 950,000 distinct CDR3 sequences, with 15% to 20% as singletons. The specimen was blood, either unsorted or a sorted T cell fraction (not recorded which). All receptors come from a male donor with ankylosing spondylitis. The CDR3 runs from the conserved cysteine through the conserved F or W. The order of the fields is V gene, clone size, CDR3 length, J gene, D gene, CDR3 DNA, CDR3 protein. D genes are given only for firm matches. Where a row states a size, it is once, few, many or the class of an expanded clone; other rows omit it.

TRBV29-1	-	14	TRBJ2-2	-	TGCAGCGCCGGTAGAGGCAGGGTAACCGGGGAGCTGTTTTTT	CSAGRGRVTGELFF
TRBV30	few	12	TRBJ1-2	TRBD1	TGTGCCTGGAGTCGGACAGGTTATGGCTACACCTTC	CAWSRTGYGYTF
TRBV7-2	few	13	TRBJ1-1	-	TGTGCCAGCAGCCCCGATAGGGGTATCAAAGCTTTCTTT	CASSPDRGIKAFF
TRBV7-2	-	13	TRBJ2-5	-	TGTGCCAGCAGCTTCAGGAGAGCTAGCCCCCAGTACTTC	CASSFRRASPQYF
TRBV7-2	-	16	TRBJ2-7	TRBD2	TGTGCCAGCAGCTTAGTGGGGACTAGCGGGAGTACCGAGCAGTACTTC	CASSLVGTSGSTEQYF
TRBV20-1	few	13	TRBJ1-1	-	TGCAGTGCTAGAGGGCTGGGGAACACTGAAGCTTTCTTT	CSARGLGNTEAFF
TRBV10-3	few	13	TRBJ1-2	-	TGTGCCATCAGTGAGTCACCAGGGTATGGCTACACCTTC	CAISESPGYGYTF
TRBV9	-	16	TRBJ1-1	-	TGTGCCAGCAGCGTAGATGGGTATGTGGGGGGCACTGAAGCTTTCTTT	CASSVDGYVGGTEAFF
TRBV7-2	few	16	TRBJ1-4	TRBD1	TGTGCCAGCAGCTTAGTGGGTCCACAGGCAGGGGGAAAACTGTTTTTT	CASSLVGPQAGGKLFF
TRBV12-3/TRBV12-4	-	15	TRBJ1-4	TRBD1	TGTGCCAGCACCTCTTATGGGACAGGGGATGAAAAACTGTTTTTT	CASTSYGTGDEKLFF
TRBV29-1	-	14	TRBJ2-2	-	TGCAGCGTTGAGAGGGCGTCGAACACCGGGGAGCTGTTTTTT	CSVERASNTGELFF
TRBV6-1	few	15	TRBJ2-2	TRBD1	TGTGCCAGCAGGGGGGACAGGGTTTTGGCCGGGGAGCTGTTTTTT	CASRGDRVLAGELFF
TRBV7-3	-	13	TRBJ1-2	TRBD1	TGTGCCAGCAGCGCCGGGACAGGGAACGGCTACACCTTC	CASSAGTGNGYTF
TRBV13	many	12	TRBJ1-6	-	TGTGCCAGCAGCTTAGGAACTTCACCCCTCCACTTT	CASSLGTSPLHF
TRBV5-5	-	16	TRBJ2-2	-	TGTGCCAGCAGCTTGGCTAAGGTTGCGAACACCGGGGAGCTGTTTTTT	CASSLAKVANTGELFF
TRBV5-1	-	15	TRBJ2-3	-	TGCGCCAGCAGCCCACTAGGGCGGGGCACAGATACGCAGTATTTT	CASSPLGRGTDTQYF
TRBV10-3	-	14	TRBJ2-5	-	TGTGCCATCAGTGTTTCTAGCTCCCCAGAGACCCAGTACTTC	CAISVSSSPETQYF
TRBV10-3	-	14	TRBJ1-5	-	TGTGCCATCACAGAAGCTTATAGCAATCAGCCCCAGCATTTT	CAITEAYSNQPQHF
TRBV5-1	many	17	TRBJ2-1	TRBD1	TGCGCCAGCAGCTTGGGGGACAGGACGACCTGGGACAATGAGCAGTTCTTC	CASSLGDRTTWDNEQFF
TRBV6-2/TRBV6-3	-	15	TRBJ2-1	TRBD1	TGTGCCAGCAGTTCAGGACAGGGGCGTCTGAATGAGCAGTTCTTC	CASSSGQGRLNEQFF
TRBV5-1	-	17	TRBJ2-3	TRBD2	TGCGCCAGCAGCCCCCGGACTAGCGGGGGGCCGGGGGATACGCAGTATTTT	CASSPRTSGGPGDTQYF
TRBV12-3/TRBV12-4	few	12	TRBJ1-1	-	TGTGCCAGCTGCACAGGGAACACTGAAGCTTTCTTT	CASCTGNTEAFF
TRBV9	few	12	TRBJ2-7	-	TGTGCCAGCAGCGCCCCTGGCTCCGAGCAGTACTTC	CASSAPGSEQYF
TRBV6-2/TRBV6-3	many	15	TRBJ2-7	-	TGTGCCAGCAGTACCCCCCAGGGGACTTACTACGAGCAGTACTTC	CASSTPQGTYYEQYF
TRBV7-3	-	16	TRBJ2-2	-	TGTGCCAGCAGCCCGTCGACAGGCGCCAACACCGGGGAGCTGTTTTTT	CASSPSTGANTGELFF
TRBV7-8	few	15	TRBJ2-3	-	TGTGCCAGCAGCTCCCCACCGGACGGTACAGATACGCAGTATTTT	CASSSPPDGTDTQYF
TRBV4-1	-	18	TRBJ2-2	-	TGCGCCAGCAGCCAAGATGGGTTCTGGGGGCTCAGCGCCGGGGAGCTGTTTTTT	CASSQDGFWGLSAGELFF
TRBV12-3/TRBV12-4	few	15	TRBJ1-5	-	TGTGCCAGCAGGAGCGGAGGGCTAAGCAATCAGCCCCAGCATTTT	CASRSGGLSNQPQHF
TRBV10-3	few	14	TRBJ2-1	TRBD2	TGTGCCAGCGGGGGGAGCGGTACCTACAATGAGCAGTTCTTC	CASGGSGTYNEQFF
TRBV5-1	few	15	TRBJ2-7	TRBD2	TGCGCCAGCAGCTCCTCTAGCGGGAGTCTGCACGAGCAGTACTTC	CASSSSSGSLHEQYF
TRBV5-5	-	13	TRBJ2-1	-	TGTGCCAGCAGCTTGGGAACGTGGAATGAGCAGTTCTTC	CASSLGTWNEQFF
TRBV12-3/TRBV12-4	-	15	TRBJ1-5	-	TGTGCCAGCAGTTTATTTAGCGGGGGGAATCAGCCCCAGCATTTT	CASSLFSGGNQPQHF
TRBV20-1	few	14	TRBJ1-6	TRBD1	TGCAGTGCTAGAGAAGGACAGGGTGGTTCACCCCTCCACTTT	CSAREGQGGSPLHF
TRBV20-1	few	13	TRBJ1-5	-	TGCAGTGCTAGTCGAGGGTGGTACCAGCCCCAGCATTTT	CSASRGWYQPQHF
TRBV7-2	once	15	TRBJ1-5	-	TGTGCCAGCAGCACTCGGGAACAGGGAGATCAGCCCCAGCATTTT	CASSTREQGDQPQHF
TRBV6-5	few	14	TRBJ1-1	-	TGTGCCAGCAGTTACTGGGGGATCCACTCTGAAGCTTTCTTT	CASSYWGIHSEAFF
TRBV5-5	-	15	TRBJ2-5	-	TGTGCCAGCAGCTTCCAAGGGGGTGCCGGGGAGACCCAGTACTTC	CASSFQGGAGETQYF
TRBV12-3/TRBV12-4	-	14	TRBJ2-7	-	TGTGCCAGCAGAGAGTCGGGTCGCCGGGGCGAGCAGTACTTC	CASRESGRRGEQYF
TRBV12-3/TRBV12-4	few	11	TRBJ1-1	-	TGTGCCAGCTGGTCGGGAGCAGAAGCTTTCTTT	CASWSGAEAFF
TRBV24-1	few	13	TRBJ2-1	-	TGTGCCACCAGTGATTTGTATCCCAATGAGCAGTTCTTC	CATSDLYPNEQFF
TRBV27	-	10	TRBJ2-7	-	TGTGCCACCCCTTTCTACGAGCAGTACTTC	CATPFYEQYF
TRBV12-3/TRBV12-4	few	17	TRBJ2-7	TRBD2	TGTGCCAGCACGTTACCGGGAGGGACCCCTACCTCCTACGGGCAGTACTTC	CASTLPGGTPTSYGQYF
TRBV2	few	14	TRBJ1-5	TRBD1	TGTGCCAGCAGGGACAGGGACGGCAATCAGCCCCAGCATTTT	CASRDRDGNQPQHF
TRBV12-3/TRBV12-4	-	17	TRBJ1-2	TRBD1	TGTGCCAGCAGTTTAAGTTGGGGACAGGGCTCTAACTATGGCTACACCTTC	CASSLSWGQGSNYGYTF
TRBV18	-	16	TRBJ2-3	-	TGTGCCAGCTCACCTGGCCCCGCGGCGAGCACAGATACGCAGTATTTT	CASSPGPAASTDTQYF
TRBV7-9	few	14	TRBJ1-5	-	TGTGCCAGCAGCTTAGGTATCTCCCCTCAGCCCCAGCATTTT	CASSLGISPQPQHF
TRBV20-1	few	15	TRBJ2-5	-	TGCAGTGCTAGAGACAGGGACTCTTGGGAAGAGACCCAGTACTTC	CSARDRDSWEETQYF
TRBV20-1	few	14	TRBJ2-3	-	TGCAGTGCTAGAAAATCTAGCGATTTAGATACGCAGTATTTT	CSARKSSDLDTQYF
TRBV6-1	many	13	TRBJ2-7	-	TGTGCCAGCAGGACCTTGAGCTCCTACGAGCAGTACTTC	CASRTLSSYEQYF
TRBV9	few	15	TRBJ1-2	TRBD1	TGTGCCAGCAGCGTAGGACAGGGGGCTTTCTATGGCTACACCTTC	CASSVGQGAFYGYTF
TRBV20-1	-	13	TRBJ2-2	-	TGCAGTGCCACGGGACTGCACACCGGGGAGCTGTTTTTT	CSATGLHTGELFF
TRBV7-8	-	13	TRBJ2-7	-	TGTGCCAGCAGCTCGACTAGTGTCTACGAGCAGTACTTC	CASSSTSVYEQYF
TRBV7-2	-	18	TRBJ2-3	TRBD2	TGTGCCAGCAGCTTAGTGCCCCTTTCATTGCGGGAGGCGTATACGCAGTATTTT	CASSLVPLSLREAYTQYF
TRBV5-1	many	14	TRBJ2-3	-	TGCGCCAGCAGCTTGGAGGCAGTCACAGATACGCAGTATTTT	CASSLEAVTDTQYF
TRBV6-1	few	15	TRBJ2-3	-	TGTGCCAGCAGTGACTATAGCGCTAGCACAGATACGCAGTATTTT	CASSDYSASTDTQYF